The 22 T cell receptor beta chains listed next were all sequenced from one sample in a study of T cell responses to AZD1222 COVID-19 vaccine. TCRdb's copy holds only in-frame clones and misses some; the assay was immunoSEQ multiplex PCR. Of 65,000 to 100,000 clones listed, roughly 90% were seen once; the top ten hold less than 8.5%. The input for sequencing was peripheral blood, taken 28 days after the second AZD1222 dose. The receptor source for this set is an adult who received the AZD1222 COVID-19 vaccine.

Here the CDR3 DNA reads TGTGCCAGCACACAAGGTCCGGGATCCTACGAGCAGTACTTC. Its protein is CASTQGPGSYEQYF. The chain joins TRBV2 to TRBJ2-7; D possibly corresponds to TRBD2 (5 bases). The V end lost 7 bases, the J end lost 1 base, and 14 bases lay between the germline ends. Germline-derived CDR1 and CDR2 are SNHLY and FYNNEI. The CDR3 covers 14 residues. Using reference TRBV2 and TRBJ2-7 for the parts outside the CDR3, the full variable domain is EPEVTQTPSHQVTQMGQEVILRCVPISNHLYFYWYRQILGQKVEFLVSFYNNEISEKSEIFDDQFSVERPDGSNFTLKIRSTKLEDSAMYFCASTQGPGSYEQYFGPGTRLTVT.

The chain combines TRBV28 with TRBJ2-4, with D possibly TRBD2 on 6 matching bases. The CDR3 is 14 amino acids. Germline lookup yields CDR1 MDHEN and CDR2 SYDVKM. Trimming stripped 5 bases from V and 0 bases from J, with 8 bases between. The CDR3, as DNA: TGTGCCAGCAGTGAGCGGGTAGCCAAAAACATTCAGTACTTC. It yields the protein CASSERVAKNIQYF.

The chain couples TRBV6-5 to TRBJ2-1; 9 positions match TRBD2. CDR3 size: 16 residues. Germline V gene data show CDR1 as MNHEY and CDR2 as SVGAGI. V gave up 3 bases and J gave up 5 bases; unmatched junction bases: 8. This chain's CDR3 is CASSYLPSGTDNEQFF. DNA of the CDR3: TGTGCCAGCAGTTATCTACCTAGCGGGACAGACAATGAGCAGTTCTTC.

This chain connects TRBV5-6 to TRBJ1-1, with unresolved D. V was pared by 0 bases and J by 1 base, with 7 bases between. The CDR3 runs 14 residues. Germline CDR1 and CDR2: SGHDT and YYEEEE. The CDR3 is CASSLGSWNTEAFF. DNA for the CDR3: TGTGCCAGCAGCTTGGGGTCTTGGAACACTGAAGCTTTCTTT.

The chain recombines TRBV29-1 with TRBJ2-7; TRBD1 aligns across 7 bases. CDR3 length: 13 amino acids. The junction had 6 bases not matched to a gene; V was cut back by 6 bases and J by 1 base. Per germline, CDR1 SQVTM and CDR2 ANQGSEA. CDR3 in DNA: TGCAGCGTGGCCGGGACAGAGTCCTACGAGCAGTACTTC. Translation gives CSVAGTESYEQYF.

The CDR3 DNA reads TGTGCCAGCAGCCCGACAGCTACCGGGGAGCTGTTTTTT. Translated, it gives CASSPTATGELFF. V and J are TRBV6-5 and TRBJ2-2, with D maybe TRBD1 (5 bases). Looked up from germline, CDR1 is MNHEY and CDR2 is SVGAGI. Trimming shortened V by 6 bases and J by 5 bases, and 10 bases separated the two germline ends. CDR3 length: 13 residues.

This clone was counted only a few times. The chain links TRBV19 to TRBJ2-2; 7 nucleotides match TRBD2. The length of the CDR3 is 16 residues. Trimming took 5 bases from V and 5 from J; bases not matched to a gene: 11. CDR1 is LNHDA, CDR2 SQIVND, per germline (reference sequence). The CDR3 sequence is CASSYLAGVITGELFF. Here the CDR3 DNA reads TGTGCCAGTAGTTACTTGGCGGGAGTGATTACCGGGGAGCTGTTTTTT.

The table lists this clone with a few counts. The rearrangement uses TRBV6-4 and TRBJ1-1; D remains unclear. Germline V CDR1 and CDR2: MRHNA, SNTAGT. The CDR3 has 13 amino acids. V was trimmed by 3 bases and J by 0 bases, leaving 5 bases between them. The CDR3 nucleotides are TGTGCCAGCAGTGAGGATATGAACACTGAAGCTTTCTTT. This encodes CASSEDMNTEAFF.

The V gene is TRBV28, the J gene TRBJ2-7; 9 positions match TRBD2. Germline V CDR1 and CDR2: MDHEN, SYDVKM. This CDR3 spans 17 amino acids. J was trimmed by 1 base and V by 5 bases; bases with no gene match: 12. The CDR3 here is CASSTPSTAGGSYEQYF. The CDR3 DNA reads TGTGCCAGCAGTACGCCGTCGACAGCGGGAGGATCCTACGAGCAGTACTTC.

The chain combines TRBV7-6 with TRBJ1-2; no definite D call. Germline V CDR1 and CDR2: SGHVS, FNYEAQ. The CDR3 spans 12 residues. V was clipped by 5 bases and J by 4 bases, with 8 bases between them. CDR3 sequence reads: CASSTRSYGYTF. In DNA, the CDR3 is TGTGCCAGCAGCACAAGGTCCTATGGCTACACCTTC.

This clone was picked up a small number of times. This CDR3 is also generated by other DNA sequences in the sample. V gene TRBV12-3 or TRBV12-4 combines with J gene TRBJ1-1, with D unresolved. V was pared by 3 bases and J by 1 base, with 6 bases between. The CDR3 is 13 residues long. The CDR3 here is CASSLGPNTEAFF. CDR3 nucleotides: TGTGCCAGCAGTTTGGGCCCGAACACTGAAGCTTTCTTT.

This chain connects TRBV7-2 to TRBJ1-2; D not resolved. Germline V gene data show CDR1 as SGHTA and CDR2 as FQGNSA. The CDR3 totals 14 residues. V lost 5 bases and J 3 bases, leaving 13 bases between the germline ends. Here the CDR3 reads CASSPEPGYYGYTF. CDR3 sequence (DNA): TGTGCCAGCAGCCCAGAACCGGGGTACTATGGCTACACCTTC. The entire variable domain, with the rest obtained from reference TRBV7-2 and TRBJ1-2, is as follows: GAGVSQSPSNKVTEKGKDVELRCDPISGHTALYWYRQSLGQGLEFLIYFQGNSAPDKSGLPSDRFSAERTGGSVSTLTIQRTQQEDSAVYLCASSPEPGYYGYTFGSGTRLTVV.

The genes are TRBV10-3 and TRBJ2-1; 10 positions match TRBD2. The V gene's germline CDR1 is ENHRY and CDR2 SYGVKD. The CDR3 loop spans 17 amino acids. V shed 3 bases, J shed 4 bases, and the junction held 9 bases outside the gene matches. CDR3 nucleotides: TGTGCCATCAGTGATTTCCCCCTAGCGGGAGAATACAATGAGCAGTTCTTC. This translates into CAISDFPLAGEYNEQFF.

J is TRBJ2-1 and V is TRBV14; 8 bases match TRBD2. Germline V gene sequence: CDR1 SGHDN, CDR2 FVKESK. The CDR3 is 14 residues long. V lost 1 base and J lost 8; bases outside the gene matches: 4. CDR3 bases: TGTGCCAGCAGCCAAGGAGCGGGAGTCGATGAGCAGTTCTTC. As protein: CASSQGAGVDEQFF.

CDR3 DNA: TGTGCCAGCAGTGCCATAACAGGGTTGGGGGAAAAACTGTTTTTT. It yields the protein CASSAITGLGEKLFF. The rearrangement joins TRBV27 to TRBJ1-4; tentatively, D is TRBD1 (6 bases). V was cut by 5 bases and J by 8 bases, with 18 bases left in between. Germline CDR1 reads MNHEY; CDR2 reads SMNVEV (reference sequence). The CDR3 is made up of 15 amino acids.

This clone was counted once. Its ends do not fully match the called genes, so a read error is possible. V is TRBV28 and J is TRBJ1-5; D might be TRBD1 (6 bases). CDR3 length: 15 amino acids. CDR1 and CDR2 from the germline V gene are MDHEN and SYDVKM. CDR3 nucleotides: TGTGCCAGCTGTTTAGGGGAGGGGGGTAATCCGCCCCAGCATTTT. Translated: CASCLGEGGNPPQHF.

The chain links TRBV6-6 to TRBJ1-5, with 8 bases aligning to TRBD1. Germline V CDR1 and CDR2: MNHNY, SVGAGI (reference sequence). The V segment lost 6 bases and the J segment 5 bases; nucleotides outside the gene matches: 21. CDR3 size: 19 residues. The CDR3 DNA follows: TGTGCCAGCAGCTCCACCGGGACAGGAGGGCGTCTAGTAGATCAGCCCCAGCATTTT. Encoded protein: CASSSTGTGGRLVDQPQHF.

Here the CDR3 DNA reads TGTGCCAGCAGCTTGCCCCCTGAGCGGGAGGGGCGTACGCAGTATTTT. It codes for CASSLPPEREGRTQYF. This chain joins TRBV7-9 and TRBJ2-3, with 10 bases that match TRBD2. The CDR3 is 16 residues long. Germline values: CDR1 SEHNR, CDR2 FQNEAQ (reference sequence). V was pared by 3 bases and J by 8 bases, with 11 bases of the junction left unmatched.

This sequence joins TRBV18 and TRBJ2-3; D remains ambiguous. Germline loops: CDR1 KGHSH, CDR2 LQKENI. CDR3 size: 14 residues. V lost 3 bases and J lost 4, with 11 bases in between. For the CDR3, the DNA is TGTGCCAGCTCACCCCAGGACCTGCCAGATACGCAGTATTTT. Encoded protein: CASSPQDLPDTQYF.

The chain carries TRBV27 and TRBJ1-2, with TRBD1 matching 7 bases. Germline assignment: CDR1 MNHEY and CDR2 SMNVEV (reference sequence). The length of the CDR3 is 14 residues. Trimming took 3 bases from V and 8 from J; bases not matched to a gene: 9. The chain's CDR3 is CASSLKGGGGGYTF. CDR3 sequence (DNA): TGTGCCAGCAGTTTGAAAGGGGGAGGGGGCGGCTACACCTTC.

The chain couples TRBV5-6 to TRBJ1-1; no clear D. The V gene lost 1 base and the J gene lost 2 bases, with 9 bases spanning the gap. CDR1 SGHDT and CDR2 YYEEEE come from the germline V gene. The CDR3 is 14 amino acids. The CDR3 coding sequence is TGTGCCAGCAGCTTGAACAGATTAAACACTGAAGCTTTCTTT. It encodes CASSLNRLNTEAFF.

The chain employs TRBV6-1 and TRBJ1-1; D gene unclear. Germline lookup yields CDR1 MNHNS and CDR2 SASEGT. Trimming cost V 3 bases and J 5 bases, with 13 bases left between them. CDR3 length equals 14 residues. This chain's CDR3 is CASSDRIGGTEAFF. The CDR3 coding sequence is TGTGCCAGCAGTGATAGGATTGGAGGGACTGAAGCTTTCTTT.